This TCR beta chain was obtained from a study of identical twins. This clonotype was counted between two and nine times. Its antigen is as yet unknown. This CDR3 spans 16 amino acids. Looked up from germline, CDR1 is SNHLY and CDR2 is FYNNEI. V dropped 3 bases and J dropped 0 bases, with 12 bases sitting between them. Overall study results and limits: Model-predicted out-of-frame TCR alpha sharing fell below observed values in monozygotic twins.

TCRdb used MiXCR to reprocess the 5' RACE reads, holding one entry per CDR3 protein. The table records 650,000 to 750,000 distinct CDR3 sequences, about 20% of them present only once. The same specimen was also included in a second study, on T cells expressing NK-cell markers. That paper adds: Expanded clones of NKG2C+ T cells had an unclear HCMV specificity.

V and J are TRBV2 and TRBJ2-1, with a tentative D call TRBD1 (5 bases). The sequencing sample was made of PBMCs. The sequence came from a woman aged 18-35 years in good health. The CDR3 here is CASSELQGRSYNEQFF. The CDR3, as DNA: TGTGCCAGCAGTGAGCTTCAGGGCCGCTCCTACAATGAGCAGTTCTTC.